The TCR beta chain under discussion was sequenced for a study of molecular identifiers for immune sequencing clone quantification. Notes on the study in general: Clones above 20 RNA copies held over 99% of effector molecules, under 1% in naive cells.

CDR1 is SGDLS and CDR2 is YYNGEE in the germline V gene. The CDR3 is 14 amino acids. Trimming took 3 bases from V and 3 from J; bases not matched to a gene: 3. The sample holds many counts of this clonotype. Its antigen is currently unknown. TCRdb recomputed calls from the PCR reads with MiXCR, one row per CDR3 protein. The sample has around 470,000 distinct CDR3 sequences, around 23% seen once; the top ten hold around 0.79%. The rearrangement links TRBV9 to TRBJ1-5; 7 bases agree with TRBD1. The sequenced material came from naive CD8+ T cells from blood, with Jurkat cell RNA spiked in. The subset is: FACS-sorted CD8+CD4-CCR7+CD45RA+ naive T cells. The source of this sequence is a human donor in good health. Some libraries in this study had Jurkat cell RNA spiked in. The CDR3 coding sequence is TGTGCCAGCAGCGCGACAGGGTTCAATCAGCCCCAGCATTTT. It specifies CASSATGFNQPQHF.